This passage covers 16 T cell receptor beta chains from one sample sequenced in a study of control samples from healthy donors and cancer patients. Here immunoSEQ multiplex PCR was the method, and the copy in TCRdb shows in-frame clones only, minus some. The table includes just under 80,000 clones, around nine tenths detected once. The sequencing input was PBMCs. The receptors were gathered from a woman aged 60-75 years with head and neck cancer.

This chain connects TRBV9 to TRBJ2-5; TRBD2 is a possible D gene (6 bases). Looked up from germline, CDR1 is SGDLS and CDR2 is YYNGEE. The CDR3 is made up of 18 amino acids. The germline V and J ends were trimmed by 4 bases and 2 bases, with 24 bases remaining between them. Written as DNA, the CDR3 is TGTGCCAGCAGCCATACAGCGGGTATAGAGAAGAAACAAGAGACCCAGTACTTC. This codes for CASSHTAGIEKKQETQYF.

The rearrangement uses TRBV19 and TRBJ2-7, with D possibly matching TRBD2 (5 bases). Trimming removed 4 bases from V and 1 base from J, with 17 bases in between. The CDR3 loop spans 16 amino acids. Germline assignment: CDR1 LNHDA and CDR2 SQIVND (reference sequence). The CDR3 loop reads CASSTSSGSYSYEQYF. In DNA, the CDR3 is TGTGCCAGTAGTACATCCTCGGGGTCCTATTCCTACGAGCAGTACTTC.

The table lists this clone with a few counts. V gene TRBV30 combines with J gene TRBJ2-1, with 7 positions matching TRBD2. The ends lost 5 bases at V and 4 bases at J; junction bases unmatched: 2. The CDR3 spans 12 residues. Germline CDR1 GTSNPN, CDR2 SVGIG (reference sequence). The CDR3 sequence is CAWGSGYNEQFF. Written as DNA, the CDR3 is TGTGCCTGGGGTAGCGGGTACAATGAGCAGTTCTTC.

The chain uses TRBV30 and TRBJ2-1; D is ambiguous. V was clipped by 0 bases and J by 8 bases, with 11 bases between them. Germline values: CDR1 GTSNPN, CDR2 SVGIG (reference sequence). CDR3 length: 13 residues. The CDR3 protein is CAWSVLPPDEQFF. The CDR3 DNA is TGTGCCTGGAGTGTACTCCCCCCAGATGAGCAGTTCTTC.

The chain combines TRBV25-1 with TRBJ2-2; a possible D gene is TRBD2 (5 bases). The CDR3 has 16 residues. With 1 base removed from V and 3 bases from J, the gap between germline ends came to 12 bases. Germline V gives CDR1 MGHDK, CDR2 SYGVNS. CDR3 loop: CASSEWRSPDTGELFF. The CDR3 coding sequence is TGTGCCAGCAGTGAATGGAGGTCCCCAGACACCGGGGAGCTGTTTTTT.

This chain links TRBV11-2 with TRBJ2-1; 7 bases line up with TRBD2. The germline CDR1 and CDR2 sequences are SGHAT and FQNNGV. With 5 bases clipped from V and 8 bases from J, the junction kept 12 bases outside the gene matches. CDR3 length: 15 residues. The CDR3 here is CASSPQGGGLDEQFF. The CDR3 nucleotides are TGTGCCAGCAGCCCCCAGGGCGGGGGTTTGGATGAGCAGTTCTTC.

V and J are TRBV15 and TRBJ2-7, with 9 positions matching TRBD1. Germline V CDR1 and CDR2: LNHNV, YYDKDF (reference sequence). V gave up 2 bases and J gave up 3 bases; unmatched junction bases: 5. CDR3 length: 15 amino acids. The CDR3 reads CATSRTPTGGYEQYF. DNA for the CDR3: TGTGCCACCAGCAGAACCCCGACAGGGGGCTACGAGCAGTACTTC.

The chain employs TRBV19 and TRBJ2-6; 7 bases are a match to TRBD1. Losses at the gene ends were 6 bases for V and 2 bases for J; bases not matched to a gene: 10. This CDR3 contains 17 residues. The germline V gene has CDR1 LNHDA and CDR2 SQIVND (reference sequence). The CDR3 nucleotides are TGTGCCAGTAGATCGAGACAGGGAGCCGCTGGGGCCAACGTCCTGACTTTC. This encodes CASRSRQGAAGANVLTF.

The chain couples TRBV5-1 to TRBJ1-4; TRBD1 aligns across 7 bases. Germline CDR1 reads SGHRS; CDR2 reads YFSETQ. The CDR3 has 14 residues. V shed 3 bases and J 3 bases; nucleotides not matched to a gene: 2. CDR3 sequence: CASSSGQSNEKLFF. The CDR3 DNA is TGCGCCAGCAGCTCGGGACAGTCTAATGAAAAACTGTTTTTT.

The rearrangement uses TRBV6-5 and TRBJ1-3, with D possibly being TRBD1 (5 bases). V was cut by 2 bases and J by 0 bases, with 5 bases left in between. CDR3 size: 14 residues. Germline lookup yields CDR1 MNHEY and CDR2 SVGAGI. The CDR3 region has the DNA TGTGCCAGCAGTTACACAGGCTCTGGAAACACCATATATTTT. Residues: CASSYTGSGNTIYF.

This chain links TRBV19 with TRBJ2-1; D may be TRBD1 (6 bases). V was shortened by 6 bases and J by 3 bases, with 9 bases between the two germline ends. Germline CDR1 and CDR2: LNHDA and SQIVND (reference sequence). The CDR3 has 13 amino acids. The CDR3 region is CASRTGSYNEQFF. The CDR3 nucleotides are TGTGCCAGTAGGACAGGAAGCTACAATGAGCAGTTCTTC.

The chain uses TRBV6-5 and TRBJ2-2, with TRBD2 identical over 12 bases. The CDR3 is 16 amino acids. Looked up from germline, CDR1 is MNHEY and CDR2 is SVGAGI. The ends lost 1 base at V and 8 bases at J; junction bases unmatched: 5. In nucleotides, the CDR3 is TGTGCCAGCAGTTACTTTCTAGCGGGAGGGCTGGGGGAGCTGTTTTTT. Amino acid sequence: CASSYFLAGGLGELFF.

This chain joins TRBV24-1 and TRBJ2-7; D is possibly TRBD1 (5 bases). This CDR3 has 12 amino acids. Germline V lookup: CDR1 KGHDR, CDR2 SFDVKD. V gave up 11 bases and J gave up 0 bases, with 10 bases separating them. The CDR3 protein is CASSGNSYEQYF. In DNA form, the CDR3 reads TGTGCCAGTTCAGGGAACTCCTACGAGCAGTACTTC.

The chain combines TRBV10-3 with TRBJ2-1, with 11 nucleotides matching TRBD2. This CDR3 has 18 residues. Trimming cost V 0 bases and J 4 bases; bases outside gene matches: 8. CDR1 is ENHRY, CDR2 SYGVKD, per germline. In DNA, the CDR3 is TGTGCCATCAGTGAGTCACCGGGACTAGCGGAACCTTACAATGAGCAGTTCTTC. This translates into CAISESPGLAEPYNEQFF.

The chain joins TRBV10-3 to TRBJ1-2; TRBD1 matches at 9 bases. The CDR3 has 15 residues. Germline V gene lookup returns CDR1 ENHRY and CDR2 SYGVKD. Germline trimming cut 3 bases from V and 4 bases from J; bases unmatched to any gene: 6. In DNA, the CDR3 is TGTGCCATCAGTGATGGATTGACAGGGGGCTATGGCTACACCTTC. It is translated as CAISDGLTGGYGYTF.

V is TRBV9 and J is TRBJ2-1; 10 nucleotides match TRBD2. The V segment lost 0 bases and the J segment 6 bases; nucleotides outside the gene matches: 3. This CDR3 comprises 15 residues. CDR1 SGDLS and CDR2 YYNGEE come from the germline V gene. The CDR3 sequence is CASSVVSSGSNEQFF. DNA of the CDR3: TGTGCCAGCAGCGTAGTATCTAGCGGGAGCAATGAGCAGTTCTTC.